These 26 T cell receptor beta chains share one sample of origin, sequenced in a study of cytomegalovirus exposure and HLA in healthy donors. Primers for the PCR totalled 60 Vbeta and 13 Jbeta. Sequencing was performed with immunoSEQ multiplex PCR; in TCRdb, only in-frame clones are kept and a portion is missing. Of 99,000 or so clones listed, roughly 13% are singletons. The sample taken for sequencing was PBMCs. The source of these receptors is a middle-aged man in good health and CMV-seropositive.

This clone was detected only a few times. The rearrangement joins TRBV7-9 to TRBJ2-7, with D tentatively TRBD1 (5 bases). V lost 3 bases to trimming and J lost 5 bases, with 11 bases between them. CDR3 length equals 13 residues. Germline V gene sequence: CDR1 SEHNR, CDR2 FQNEAQ (reference sequence). CDR3 bases: TGTGCCAGCAGCTTCCCAGGGAAGGACGAGCAGTACTTC. Amino acids: CASSFPGKDEQYF.

This clone was seen a handful of times. Other nucleotide sequences from this sample produce the same CDR3. The chain links TRBV6-4 to TRBJ2-3; the D gene is possibly TRBD2 (6 bases). CDR3 length equals 14 residues. V was clipped by 3 bases and J by 1 base, with 8 bases between them. CDR1 is MRHNA, CDR2 SNTAGT, per germline. CDR3 nucleotides: TGTGCCAGCAGTGAGGAGGGAGGCACAGATACGCAGTATTTT. Translation: CASSEEGGTDTQYF.

This clone was detected only a few times. This chain links TRBV28 with TRBJ2-7, with D maybe TRBD1 (6 bases). CDR1 MDHEN and CDR2 SYDVKM come from the germline V gene. Trimming cost V 2 bases and J 4 bases, with 12 bases left between them. This CDR3 region has 14 residues. The CDR3 region is CASSLRQDGYEQYF. Written as DNA, the CDR3 is TGTGCCAGCAGTTTAAGACAGGACGGGTACGAGCAGTACTTC.

This clone came up a few times. The chain recombines TRBV4-1 with TRBJ2-7; D is possibly TRBD1 (6 bases). The CDR3 sequence is 16 residues long. The germline CDR1 and CDR2 sequences are MGHRA and YSYEKL. Trimming pared 1 base from V and 2 bases from J, leaving 15 bases between. CDR3 DNA: TGCGCCAGCAGCCAAGTGGGGGTACAGGGTGCCTACGAGCAGTACTTC. Protein product: CASSQVGVQGAYEQYF.

The chain couples TRBV7-9 to TRBJ1-4; D uncertain. The germline gives CDR1 SEHNR, CDR2 FQNEAQ (reference sequence). The CDR3 totals 16 residues. V lost 5 bases and J lost 0, with 13 bases in between. For the CDR3, the DNA is TGTGCCAGCAGCCCGAGAGGGCCAACAACTAATGAAAAACTGTTTTTT. This encodes CASSPRGPTTNEKLFF.

The chain couples TRBV15 to TRBJ1-2, with 9 bases aligning to TRBD1. The CDR3 is 15 amino acids. The junction had 8 bases not matched to a gene; V was cut back by 4 bases and J by 5 bases. Germline V lookup: CDR1 LNHNV, CDR2 YYDKDF (reference sequence). CDR3 residues: CATSKDRGMEYGYTF. The CDR3 DNA reads as TGTGCCACCAGCAAGGACAGGGGAATGGAGTATGGCTACACCTTC.

The rearrangement uses TRBV5-8 and TRBJ1-2, with a weak D call TRBD1 (5 bases). Germline CDR1 SGHTS, CDR2 YDEGEE. The CDR3 has 16 residues. The V gene lost 4 bases and the J gene lost 0 bases, with 16 bases spanning the gap. CDR3 loop: CASSPGHPTANYGYTF. The CDR3 nucleotides are TGTGCCAGCAGCCCTGGACATCCTACTGCTAACTATGGCTACACCTTC.

The chain uses TRBV5-1 and TRBJ2-5, with 9 bases aligning to TRBD2. CDR1 and CDR2 (germline): SGHRS, YFSETQ. The CDR3 runs to 16 residues. J gave up 5 bases and V 3 bases, and 11 bases lay outside the gene matches. The CDR3 region is CASSSSISGSRETQYF. The CDR3 nucleotides read TGCGCCAGCAGCTCGTCGATTAGCGGGAGTCGGGAGACCCAGTACTTC.

J is TRBJ2-7 and V is TRBV28; 8 nucleotides match TRBD2. The CDR3 totals 16 residues. J was trimmed by 3 bases and V by 7 bases; bases with no gene match: 14. CDR1 and CDR2 (germline): MDHEN, SYDVKM. CDR3 in amino acids: CASILRGSGGYYEQYF. The CDR3 bases are TGTGCCAGCATTCTTAGGGGCAGCGGGGGTTACTACGAGCAGTACTTC.

This clone occurred a few times. The chain recombines TRBV30 with TRBJ1-1; unclear D gene. This CDR3 contains 12 residues. Per the germline V gene, CDR1 is GTSNPN and CDR2 is SVGIG (reference sequence). The ends were cut back, 3 bases at V and 1 base at J, with 6 bases in the middle. The CDR3 DNA sequence: TGTGCCTGGAGCCCCAAGAACACTGAAGCTTTCTTT. Translated, it gives CAWSPKNTEAFF.

This clone was found a few times. The J gene is TRBJ2-1, the V gene TRBV5-8, with unresolved D. Trimming took off 1 base at V and 9 bases at J, with 5 bases between the two ends. Germline V gene lookup returns CDR1 SGHTS and CDR2 YDEGEE. This CDR3 has 11 residues. CDR3: CASSLSFEQFF. The CDR3 coding sequence is TGTGCCAGCAGCTTGTCTTTTGAGCAGTTCTTC. The full variable domain, in which reference TRBV5-8 and TRBJ2-1 provide the parts outside the CDR3, is EAGVTQSPTHLIKTRGQQATLRCSPISGHTSVYWYQQALGLGLQFLLWYDEGEERNRGNFPPRFSGRQFPNYSSELNVNALELEDSALYLCASSLSFEQFFGPGTRLTVL.

The chain recombines TRBV5-1 with TRBJ1-4; 10 bases line up with TRBD1. After removal of 4 bases from V and 8 bases from J, the junction contained 5 bases not matched to a gene. Germline loops: CDR1 SGHRS, CDR2 YFSETQ. There are 14 residues in the CDR3. The CDR3 protein is CASSTGTGVEKLFF. CDR3 in DNA: TGCGCCAGCAGCACCGGGACAGGGGTGGAAAAACTGTTTTTT. Filled out from reference TRBV5-1 and TRBJ1-4, the complete variable domain reads KAGVTQTPRYLIKTRGQQVTLSCSPISGHRSVSWYQQTPGQGLQFLFEYFSETQRNKGNFPGRFSGRQFSNSRSEMNVSTLELGDSALYLCASSTGTGVEKLFFGSGTQLSVL.

This clone was seen ten or more times. The V call is TRBV9, the J call TRBJ1-4, with TRBD1 matching over 9 bases. Germline values: CDR1 SGDLS, CDR2 YYNGEE. V dropped 0 bases and J dropped 3; count of bases not matched to a gene: 0. This CDR3 has 15 amino acids. DNA of the CDR3: TGTGCCAGCAGCGTAGGACAGGGGGCTAATGAAAAACTGTTTTTT. The encoded protein is CASSVGQGANEKLFF.

In this sample, this clone turned up a few times. This chain uses TRBV5-6 with TRBJ2-3, with 12 bases identical to TRBD2. The CDR3 sequence is 16 residues long. Germline-derived CDR1 and CDR2 are SGHDT and YYEEEE. The V gene end was trimmed by 3 bases and the J gene end by 7 bases; junction bases not matched to a gene: 9. The CDR3 DNA reads as TGTGCCAGCAGCTCCCCGACTAGCGGGAGTGGTTATACGCAGTATTTT. As protein: CASSSPTSGSGYTQYF.

This clone has just a few counts. The gene calls are TRBV7-6 and TRBJ2-5, with a possible D match to TRBD2 (6 bases). The closer fit of TRBJ2-7 to the DNA end suggests the J call may be wrong. Germline loops: CDR1 SGHVS, CDR2 FNYEAQ. The CDR3 contains 15 residues. The CDR3 coding sequence is TGTGCCAGCAGCTTAGCGTTCGGGAGAGGTCACGAGCAGTACTTC. It translates to CASSLAFGRGHEQYF.

The chain is built from TRBV7-9 and TRBJ2-7, with D uncertain. Germline V CDR1 and CDR2: SEHNR, FQNEAQ (reference sequence). Trimming stripped 5 bases from V and 2 bases from J, with 13 bases between. The CDR3 runs to 14 residues. CDR3 in amino acids: CASSPPPVPYEQYF. The CDR3 DNA reads TGTGCCAGCAGCCCTCCCCCAGTTCCCTACGAGCAGTACTTC. The entire variable domain, with the rest obtained from reference TRBV7-9 and TRBJ2-7, is as follows: DTGVSQNPRHKITKRGQNVTFRCDPISEHNRLYWYRQTLGQGPEFLTYFQNEAQLEKSRLLSDRFSAERPKGSFSTLEIQRTEQGDSAMYLCASSPPPVPYEQYFGPGTRLTVT.

The chain combines TRBV28 with TRBJ1-4; D is uncertain. The CDR3 has 14 amino acids. CDR1 and CDR2 (germline): MDHEN, SYDVKM. V lost 1 base and J lost 8, with 11 bases in between. CDR3 nucleotides: TGTGCCAGCAGTTTATCAGTACGCTGGGAAAAACTGTTTTTT. It yields the protein CASSLSVRWEKLFF.

The chain recombines TRBV20-1 with TRBJ1-2; D perhaps matches TRBD1 (5 bases). In germline, CDR1 is DFQATT, CDR2 SNEGSKA (reference sequence). The CDR3 totals 11 residues. V shed 5 bases and J shed 6 bases, with 10 bases lying between them. CDR3 in amino acids: CSAFKTDGYTF. CDR3 sequence (DNA): TGCAGTGCTTTTAAGACAGATGGCTACACCTTC.

The V gene is TRBV19, the J gene TRBJ2-7; D call uncertain. The CDR3 is made up of 12 amino acids. Germline V gene lookup returns CDR1 LNHDA and CDR2 SQIVND (reference sequence). V lost 6 bases and J 6 bases, leaving 12 bases between the germline ends. CDR3 sequence reads: CASSALVGEQYF. The CDR3 DNA sequence: TGTGCCAGTAGCGCGTTAGTTGGCGAGCAGTACTTC.

This clone was recorded a few times. J is TRBJ2-2 and V is TRBV9, with D unresolved. Germline V gene sequence: CDR1 SGDLS, CDR2 YYNGEE. Trimming pared 1 base from V and 5 bases from J, leaving 6 bases between. This CDR3 contains 13 residues. The CDR3: CASSVSRTGELFF. For the CDR3, the DNA is TGTGCCAGCAGCGTATCCAGAACCGGGGAGCTGTTTTTT. The full variable domain, with the rest looked up from reference TRBV9 and TRBJ2-2, is DSGVTQTPKHLITATGQRVTLRCSPRSGDLSVYWYQQSLDQGLQFLIQYYNGEERAKGNILERFSAQQFPDLHSELNLSSLELGDSALYFCASSVSRTGELFFGEGSRLTVL.

In its sample, this clone was seen a few times. V is TRBV4-1 and J is TRBJ2-7, with D maybe TRBD1 (6 bases). Germline CDR1 is MGHRA and CDR2 is YSYEKL. The CDR3 is made up of 15 amino acids. Trimming cost V 1 base and J 2 bases, with 12 bases left between them. The CDR3 DNA reads TGCGCCAGCAGCCAAGGCCAGGACAGTACCTACGAGCAGTACTTC. This encodes CASSQGQDSTYEQYF.

This clone has only a few counts. This chain connects TRBV12-5 to TRBJ2-1; D gene ambiguous. CDR1 and CDR2 from the germline V gene are LGHNT and FRNRAP. The CDR3 has 13 amino acids. The V end was cut by 1 base, the J end by 8 bases, with 9 bases between. CDR3 in DNA: TGTGCTAGTGGTTTGGCCCCTCCGGATGAGCAGTTCTTC. The encoded protein is CASGLAPPDEQFF.

This clone was seen a handful of times. At one of its ends the junction is not consistent with the germline gene, which may arise from a read error. V usage is TRBV7-7 and J usage is TRBJ2-5; 8 bases match TRBD2. CDR1 is SSHAT, CDR2 FNYEAQ, per germline (reference sequence). This CDR3 contains 15 residues. DNA for the CDR3: TGTGCTAGCAGCTTTAGCGGGACTTACCAAGAGACCCAGTACTTC. It is translated as CASSFSGTYQETQYF.

This clone was counted a few times. The rearrangement links TRBV5-4 to TRBJ2-3; D is possibly TRBD1 (6 bases). This CDR3 is built from 14 residues. The V and J ends lost 3 bases and 0 bases respectively, with 8 bases between them. Germline assignment: CDR1 SGHNT and CDR2 YYREEE (reference sequence). In DNA, the CDR3 is TGTGCCAGCAGCTCCGGACAGAGCACAGATACGCAGTATTTT. It translates to CASSSGQSTDTQYF.

V and J are TRBV9 and TRBJ2-7; tentative D call: TRBD2 (5 bases). Trimming stripped 0 bases from V and 5 bases from J, with 15 bases between. CDR1 SGDLS and CDR2 YYNGEE come from the germline V gene. There are 15 residues in the CDR3. The CDR3 spells CASSVGGFLGDEQYF. In DNA, the CDR3 is TGTGCCAGCAGCGTAGGTGGATTCCTGGGAGACGAGCAGTACTTC.

The table lists this clone with a few counts. The rearrangement links TRBV5-1 to TRBJ2-5; D is ambiguous. The CDR3 sequence is 13 residues long. CDR1 and CDR2 (germline): SGHRS, YFSETQ. V was pared by 0 bases and J by 3 bases, with 6 bases between. CDR3 in DNA: TGCGCCAGCAGCTTGGTGGCGGAAGAGACCCAGTACTTC. Amino acid sequence: CASSLVAEETQYF.